The 8 T cell receptor beta chains below all came from one sample that was sequenced in a study of shared clonotypes between healthy human individuals. TCRdb's copy holds only in-frame clones and misses some; the assay was immunoSEQ multiplex PCR. This sample has some 650,000 clones, with around 97% found just once. Sequencing was carried out using naive CD4+ T cells sorted from blood. Subset specified: CD45RA+ positively selected. Source of these receptors: a woman younger than 45 in good health.

J is TRBJ2-2 and V is TRBV6-1; D is possibly TRBD1 or TRBD2 (5 bases each). This CDR3 has 17 amino acids. Trimming shortened V by 2 bases and J by 6 bases, and 19 bases separated the two germline ends. Germline V gene sequence: CDR1 MNHNS, CDR2 SASEGT. The CDR3 nucleotides are TGTGCCAGCAGTGAAAGAAGAGCCAACCGGGGCGCCGGGGAGCTGTTTTTT. It is translated as CASSERRANRGAGELFF.

The genes are TRBV5-1 and TRBJ2-7; weak D call: TRBD2 (6 bases). Deletions cut 4 bases from V and 3 bases from J, with 8 bases between. The CDR3 extends over 12 amino acids. CDR1 and CDR2 (germline): SGHRS, YFSETQ. The CDR3 bases are TGCGCCAGCAGCCCTAGCGTCTACGAGCAGTACTTC. It yields the protein CASSPSVYEQYF.

The chain combines TRBV30 with TRBJ2-7; TRBD2 matches 12 bases. The J call is uncertain, as TRBJ2-1 better fits the DNA end. The germline gives CDR1 GTSNPN, CDR2 SVGIG (reference sequence). CDR3 length equals 18 residues. CDR3 bases: TGTGCCTGGAGTGTAGTCCGGACTAGCGGGATTCCCTACAATGAGCAGTTCTTC. This gives the protein CAWSVVRTSGIPYNEQFF.

The V call is TRBV28, the J call TRBJ2-7; TRBD1 aligns across 7 bases. Germline trimming cut 5 bases from V and 0 bases from J; bases unmatched to any gene: 4. Germline values: CDR1 MDHEN, CDR2 SYDVKM. The CDR3 is 14 residues long. CDR3: CASSPRQGSYEQYF. The CDR3 DNA is TGTGCCAGCAGTCCTCGACAGGGCTCCTACGAGCAGTACTTC.

In DNA form, the CDR3 reads TGCGCCAGTACCACAAGCGCAGGGGTGAACACTGAAGCTTTCTTT. This gives the protein CASTTSAGVNTEAFF. This sequence joins TRBV5-1 and TRBJ1-1; D is possibly TRBD1 (6 bases). Germline V lookup: CDR1 SGHRS, CDR2 YFSETQ. The CDR3 is made up of 15 amino acids. Trimming took 8 bases from V and 0 from J, leaving 17 bases between them.

This clone was counted between two and nine times. V usage is TRBV19 and J usage is TRBJ2-4, with TRBD2 matching 13 bases. The germline V gene has CDR1 LNHDA and CDR2 SQIVND (reference sequence). CDR3 size: 14 residues. V was clipped by 9 bases and J by 6 bases; unmatched bases: 5. CDR3 residues: CASRTSGSGNIQYF. The CDR3 DNA follows: TGTGCCAGCCGGACTAGCGGGAGCGGAAACATTCAGTACTTC.

This clone appeared a single time. This chain joins TRBV19 and TRBJ2-1, with D possibly being TRBD1 (6 bases). Trimming took off 6 bases at V and 8 bases at J, with 20 bases between the two ends. The germline V gene has CDR1 LNHDA and CDR2 SQIVND (reference sequence). The CDR3 consists of 15 residues. In nucleotides, the CDR3 is TGTGCCAGTAGCAGGGGAACGGCGTCCCCCTATGAGCAGTTCTTC. This translates into CASSRGTASPYEQFF.

This chain links TRBV28 with TRBJ1-2, with unresolved D. This CDR3 is built from 12 residues. The V and J ends lost 6 bases and 8 bases respectively, with 13 bases between them. Germline CDR1 is MDHEN and CDR2 is SYDVKM. CDR3 sequence reads: CASSPETRGYTF. The DNA of the CDR3 is TGTGCCAGCAGCCCGGAGACGAGGGGCTACACCTTC.